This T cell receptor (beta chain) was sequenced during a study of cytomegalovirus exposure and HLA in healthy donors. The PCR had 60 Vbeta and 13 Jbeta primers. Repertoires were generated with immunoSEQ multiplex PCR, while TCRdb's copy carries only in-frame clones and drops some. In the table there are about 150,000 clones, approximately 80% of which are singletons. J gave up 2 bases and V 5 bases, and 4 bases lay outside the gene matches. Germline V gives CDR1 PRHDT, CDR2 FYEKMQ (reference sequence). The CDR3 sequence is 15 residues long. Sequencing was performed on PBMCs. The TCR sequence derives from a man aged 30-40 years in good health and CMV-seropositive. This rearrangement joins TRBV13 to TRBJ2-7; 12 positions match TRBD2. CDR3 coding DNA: TGTGCCAGCAGCCCGGGACTAGCGGGTGCCTACGAGCAGTACTTC. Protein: CASSPGLAGAYEQYF.